These T cell receptor beta chains were read from a single sample in a study of Graves' ophthalmopathy and Graves' hyperthyroidism. TCRdb reanalysed the multiplex PCR reads using MiXCR and keeps one entry per CDR3 protein. In the table there are almost 750,000 distinct CDR3 sequences, about 44% of which are singletons. Sequenced sample: peripheral blood. The receptors come from an adult man with Graves' ophthalmopathy. The CDR3 runs from the conserved cysteine through the conserved F or W. The D gene is left open where the match is weak. A clone size is listed for some rows: how often the clone was seen (once, few, many), or a class if it is expanded.

cdr3_aa: CSVDDPGTGVDGYTF
cdr3_nt: TGCAGCGTTGATGATCCCGGGACAGGGGTGGATGGCTACACCTTC
v_call: TRBV29-1
clone_size: many
j_call: TRBJ1-2
d_call: TRBD1

cdr3_aa: CASSHPDRGENEKLFF
cdr3_nt: TGTGCCAGCTCACACCCGGACAGGGGGGAAAATGAAAAACTGTTTTTT
v_call: TRBV18
clone_size: .
j_call: TRBJ1-4
d_call: TRBD1

cdr3_aa: CASSLSYGGSEAFF
cdr3_nt: TGTGCCAGCAGCTTAAGTTACGGCGGCAGTGAAGCTTTCTTT
v_call: TRBV7-2
clone_size: few
j_call: TRBJ1-1
d_call: .

cdr3_aa: CASSLSTGITDTQYF
cdr3_nt: TGTGCCAGCAGCTTATCAACAGGGATAACAGATACGCAGTATTTT
v_call: TRBV11-1
clone_size: .
j_call: TRBJ2-3
d_call: .

cdr3_aa: CATSRDSHSTENSPLHF
cdr3_nt: TGTGCCACCAGCAGAGATAGCCACTCGACAGAAAATTCACCCCTCCACTTT
v_call: TRBV15
clone_size: .
j_call: TRBJ1-6
d_call: .

cdr3_aa: CASSYSTGSGVWNTEAFF
cdr3_nt: TGTGCCAGCAGTTACTCGACCGGGAGTGGTGTCTGGAACACTGAAGCTTTCTTT
v_call: TRBV6-5
clone_size: few
j_call: TRBJ1-1
d_call: .

cdr3_aa: CASSATRTGSTEAFF
cdr3_nt: TGTGCCAGTAGTGCCACCAGGACAGGGAGCACTGAAGCTTTCTTT
v_call: TRBV19
clone_size: many
j_call: TRBJ1-1
d_call: TRBD1

cdr3_aa: CASSPNQGVGTEAFF
cdr3_nt: TGTGCCAGCAGCCCTAACCAGGGGGTTGGCACTGAAGCTTTCTTT
v_call: TRBV10-3
clone_size: .
j_call: TRBJ1-1
d_call: TRBD1

cdr3_aa: CASSQEGARYGYTF
cdr3_nt: TGTGCCAGCAGCCAAGAGGGGGCTAGGTATGGCTACACCTTC
v_call: TRBV4-2
clone_size: few
j_call: TRBJ1-2
d_call: .

cdr3_aa: CSAPGQGVLSNQPQHF
cdr3_nt: TGCAGTGCGCCGGGACAGGGGGTCCTAAGCAATCAGCCCCAGCATTTT
v_call: TRBV20-1
clone_size: .
j_call: TRBJ1-5
d_call: TRBD1

cdr3_aa: CASSLYRGNTIYF
cdr3_nt: TGTGCCAGCAGTTTGTATCGTGGAAACACCATATATTTT
v_call: TRBV7-9
clone_size: few
j_call: TRBJ1-3
d_call: .

cdr3_aa: CASSLWGTVTYEQYF
cdr3_nt: TGTGCCAGCAGCCTATGGGGCACGGTAACCTACGAGCAGTACTTC
v_call: TRBV7-9
clone_size: .
j_call: TRBJ2-7
d_call: .

cdr3_aa: CAISHRDIGYTF
cdr3_nt: TGTGCCATCAGCCACCGCGACATTGGCTACACCTTC
v_call: TRBV10-3
clone_size: .
j_call: TRBJ1-2
d_call: .

cdr3_aa: CASTGGTAAGNTIYF
cdr3_nt: TGCGCCAGCACTGGCGGGACGGCCGCTGGAAACACCATATATTTT
v_call: TRBV5-1
clone_size: .
j_call: TRBJ1-3
d_call: .

cdr3_aa: CSPDRGGADYGYTF
cdr3_nt: TGCAGCCCCGACAGGGGGGGCGCAGACTATGGCTACACCTTC
v_call: TRBV29-1
clone_size: many
j_call: TRBJ1-2
d_call: TRBD1

cdr3_aa: CASRGSSEKLFF
cdr3_nt: TGTGCCAGTAGGGGTAGTAGCGAAAAACTGTTTTTT
v_call: TRBV19
clone_size: many
j_call: TRBJ1-4
d_call: .

cdr3_aa: CASRQGSTGEPFF
cdr3_nt: TGTGCCAGCAGACAGGGCTCCACCGGGGAGCCGTTTTTT
v_call: TRBV2
clone_size: .
j_call: TRBJ2-2
d_call: .